This T cell receptor (beta chain) was sequenced in a study of blood T cell repertoires in COVID-19. The germline gives CDR1 KGHSH, CDR2 LQKENI. This CDR3 has 13 residues. V shed 5 bases and J shed 4 bases, with 11 bases lying between them. Produced via immunoSEQ multiplex PCR; TCRdb's table is partial and in-frame only. In the table there are 130,000 to 150,000 clones, almost 90% of which are singletons. The sequenced sample consisted of peripheral blood. This TCR derives from a human donor in a cohort sampled during active COVID-19. This chain links TRBV18 with TRBJ2-5, with no clear D. This CDR3 reads CASSTASGETQYF. CDR3 nucleotides: TGTGCCAGCTCAACGGCCTCGGGAGAGACCCAGTACTTC.